This T cell receptor (beta chain) was retrieved from a study of Tregs in tolerant kidney transplant recipients (dated by TCRdb to the late 2010s). Broadly, across the study: TCRbeta sequencing was used in the study to identify donor-specific regulatory T cells before combined kidney and bone marrow transplantation, and the identified cells were then tracked after transplant. Paper-wide results and their limitations: Expanding Tregs with activated donor B cells appeared to identify the most biologically relevant and donor-specific TCRbeta repertoire. Because the study included only a small number of patients, the results must be confirmed in larger populations and under other immunosuppression protocols. Biological reproducibility was not examined directly, but technical replication error appeared to be minimal. In tolerant patients, donor-specific Tregs expanded more than Tregs overall, which suggests antigen-driven rather than nonspecific expansion. Because the PCR primers were changed over time for some patients, nucleotide-level comparison could not be performed across the samples from those patients.

In the case of this clone: Its antigen has not been determined. Base qualities are not provided; no much larger clone lies one nucleotide away.

The transplants used related donors along with nonmyeloablative bone marrow transplantation, and in the human trials mixed chimerism was transient. Unstimulated Tregs (CD4+CD25+CD127-), CD4+ non-Tregs (CD4+CD25-), CD4 and CD8 cells were FACS-sorted from thawed PBMCs. The patients were a few recipients of combined kidney and bone marrow transplants from the ITN036ST trial, and samples were available only from these trial subjects. Healthy control blood was processed to PBMCs with a Ficoll density gradient and then cryopreserved, whereas patient PBMCs were collected both before and after transplant. For TCRbeta CDR3 sequencing, genomic DNA was extracted from sorted cells using the QIAGEN DNeasy Blood and Tissue Kit. High-throughput TCRbeta CDR3 sequencing was carried out commercially through immunoSEQ, with PCR amplification with bias correction and internal controls included. The study's processing was this. Unique productive TCRbeta sequences were defined by CDR3 nucleotide sequence where primers matched, and otherwise by CDR3 amino acid sequence together with Vbeta and Jbeta genes. To correct sorting error, sequences shared between sorted populations at a frequency ratio of 2:1 or less were removed; the rest were assigned to the higher population. Sequences were defined as donor-reactive when expanded at least 5-fold in CFSE-low cells versus unstimulated cells and present at a frequency of at least 0.01% in CFSE-low cells. Repertoire divergence was quantified by Jensen-Shannon divergence calculated from the top 100 TCRbeta sequences ranked by frequency. For samples with multiple sequencing runs, sorting error was corrected in each run separately before the runs were combined. TCRdb took over this immuneACCESS table, retaining in-frame rearrangements with V and J assigned. Such tables are incomplete; in checked studies, under half of the missing clones stem from an unresolved V gene, and the remainder is unexplained. V and J calls and clone size come straight from that table; D and trimming were deduced from the DNA. Here the sample has around 50,000 clones; roughly nine tenths occur a single time. The top ten clonotypes cover approximately 14% of the sample.

This receptor was obtained from a human patient who received a combined kidney and bone marrow transplant. Following transplantation, part of the T cell population may be supplied by the graft donor rather than the patient. Sequencing was performed on CD8+ T cells from blood (PBMCs), taken 24 months after the transplant.

The CDR3 is CAWSVGAGDYEQYF. The nucleotide sequence is TGTGCCTGGAGTGTCGGCGCCGGGGACTACGAGCAGTACTTC. The rearranged segments are TRBV30 and TRBJ2-7; TRBD2 is a weak D gene call, 5 bases matching. The CDR3 runs 14 residues from the cysteine to the phenylalanine. Only the CDR3 region is kept as DNA, spanning 42 bases read in frame from base 1. Trimming removed 0 bases from V and 3 bases from J, leaving 12 bases between the germline ends. Taken from the germline V gene (reference sequence), the CDR1 and CDR2 loops are GTSNPN and SVGIG.